These 16 T cell receptor beta chains were all obtained from the same sample, sequenced in a study of blood T cell repertoires in COVID-19. Sequencing was performed with immunoSEQ multiplex PCR; in TCRdb, only in-frame clones are kept and a portion is missing. In the table there are about 280,000 clones, 65% to 90% of which are singletons. Input material: peripheral blood. Source of these receptors: a human donor in a cohort sampled during active COVID-19.

The rearrangement joins TRBV9 to TRBJ2-7; D not certain. This CDR3 spans 13 amino acids. Germline V gene data show CDR1 as SGDLS and CDR2 as YYNGEE. The V end was cut by 0 bases, the J end by 7 bases, with 11 bases between. Here the CDR3 DNA reads TGTGCCAGCAGCGTAGAGGAATCGAGGGAGCAGTACTTC. Translation gives CASSVEESREQYF.

The chain joins TRBV5-1 to TRBJ2-1; 11 bases match TRBD1. Trimming removed 0 bases from V and 5 bases from J; junction bases left unmatched: 4. Per germline, CDR1 SGHRS and CDR2 YFSETQ. This CDR3 spans 16 amino acids. The DNA of the CDR3 is TGCGCCAGCAGCTTGGTCCGGGACAGGGGGAACAATGAGCAGTTCTTC. It translates to CASSLVRDRGNNEQFF.

The rearrangement links TRBV11-2 to TRBJ2-5; D is unresolved. CDR3 length equals 13 residues. The germline V and J ends were trimmed by 1 base and 2 bases, with 5 bases remaining between them. The V gene's germline CDR1 is SGHAT and CDR2 FQNNGV. CDR3 in amino acids: CASSLVLQETQYF. Written as DNA, the CDR3 is TGTGCCAGCAGCTTAGTTCTACAAGAGACCCAGTACTTC.

This clone was seen a few times. This chain links TRBV28 with TRBJ2-7; D is possibly TRBD2 (5 bases). Germline V gives CDR1 MDHEN, CDR2 SYDVKM. V lost 6 bases, J lost 4 bases, and 13 bases lay in between. The length of the CDR3 is 13 residues. The CDR3 sequence is CASRGAGRYEQYF. CDR3 bases: TGTGCCAGCAGAGGCGCGGGCCGATACGAGCAGTACTTC.

The chain employs TRBV18 and TRBJ1-1; tentative D call: TRBD1 (6 bases). CDR3 length: 16 amino acids. The germline V gene encodes CDR1 KGHSH and CDR2 LQKENI. The V and J ends lost 2 bases and 2 bases respectively, with 15 bases between them. CDR3 in DNA: TGTGCCAGCTCACCATCTCTCGCAGGGGTAAACACTGAAGCTTTCTTT. Its protein is CASSPSLAGVNTEAFF.

The CDR3 is CASSLAGVSHYGYTF. Here the CDR3 DNA reads TGTGCCAGCAGCTTGGCCGGGGTTTCACACTATGGCTACACCTTC. This chain connects TRBV5-4 to TRBJ1-2; D is unclear. V lost 0 bases, J lost 3 bases, and 12 bases lay in between. This CDR3 has 15 amino acids. CDR1 SGHNT and CDR2 YYREEE come from the germline V gene (reference sequence).

The chain carries TRBV6-5 and TRBJ2-7, with TRBD2 matching over 11 bases. This CDR3 contains 15 residues. Trimming removed 7 bases from V and 4 bases from J; junction bases left unmatched: 9. Germline assignment: CDR1 MNHEY and CDR2 SVGAGI. The CDR3 spells CASISGTSGSYEQYF. CDR3 bases: TGTGCCAGCATCTCCGGGACTAGCGGTTCTTACGAGCAGTACTTC.

This clone showed up just a few times. One end of the junction does not line up with germline, which may come from a read error. The chain is built from TRBV27 and TRBJ1-6; possible D gene TRBD1, 5 bases. Per the germline V gene, CDR1 is MNHEY and CDR2 is SMNVEV (reference sequence). The CDR3 totals 16 residues. CDR3 sequence reads: CASTLGARGYNSPLHF. The CDR3, as DNA: TGTGCCAGCACTTTAGGGGCGCGGGGGTATAATTCACCCCTCCACTTT.

The DNA of the CDR3 is TGTGCCAGCAGCCAAGACCCTAGCGGGAGTACCAATGAGCAGTTCTTC. It specifies CASSQDPSGSTNEQFF. This sequence joins TRBV4-2 and TRBJ2-1, with 10 bases matching TRBD2. The CDR3 is 16 amino acids. With V trimmed by 0 bases and J by 6 bases, 5 bases remained unmatched. The germline CDR1 and CDR2 sequences are LGHNA and YNFKEQ.

This chain uses TRBV25-1 with TRBJ1-6, with a tentative D call TRBD1 (5 bases). CDR3 size: 15 residues. The germline V gene encodes CDR1 MGHDK and CDR2 SYGVNS. The germline V and J ends were trimmed by 1 base and 6 bases, with 10 bases remaining between them. The CDR3 protein is CASSEFQGSNSPLHF. The CDR3 DNA follows: TGTGCCAGCAGTGAATTTCAGGGAAGTAATTCACCCCTCCACTTT.

The chain is built from TRBV27 and TRBJ1-1; D is undetermined. With 3 bases removed from V and 5 bases from J, the gap between germline ends came to 13 bases. CDR3 size: 14 residues. Germline lookup yields CDR1 MNHEY and CDR2 SMNVEV (reference sequence). DNA for the CDR3: TGTGCCAGCAGTTTCCCGGGAATGGGAACTGAAGCTTTCTTT. This codes for CASSFPGMGTEAFF.

The J gene is TRBJ2-7, the V gene TRBV5-8; D call uncertain. This CDR3 has 12 amino acids. The germline V gene has CDR1 SGHTS and CDR2 YDEGEE. V dropped 1 base and J dropped 6 bases, with 8 bases sitting between them. CDR3 protein: CASSLLASEQYF. CDR3 sequence (DNA): TGTGCCAGCAGCTTGTTAGCTTCCGAGCAGTACTTC. Supplemented by reference TRBV5-8 and TRBJ2-7, the full variable domain reads EAGVTQSPTHLIKTRGQQATLRCSPISGHTSVYWYQQALGLGLQFLLWYDEGEERNRGNFPPRFSGRQFPNYSSELNVNALELEDSALYLCASSLLASEQYFGPGTRLTVT.

The genes are TRBV25-1 and TRBJ1-6; D possibly corresponds to TRBD1 (5 bases). The CDR3 has 14 amino acids. Germline V CDR1 and CDR2: MGHDK, SYGVNS. Trimming shortened V by 0 bases and J by 13 bases, and 13 bases separated the two germline ends. The CDR3 nucleotides read TGTGCCAGCAGTGAATATAGGGGCACCGCTCCCCTCCACTTT. Amino acids: CASSEYRGTAPLHF.

The chain uses TRBV19 and TRBJ1-6; 8 nucleotides agree with TRBD1. The V segment lost 6 bases and the J segment 8 bases; nucleotides outside the gene matches: 6. CDR3 length: 14 residues. Per the germline V gene, CDR1 is LNHDA and CDR2 is SQIVND (reference sequence). CDR3 in DNA: TGTGCCAGTAGGGGGGGACAGGATTATTCACCCCTCCACTTT. This sequence encodes CASRGGQDYSPLHF.

This chain connects TRBV29-1 to TRBJ1-3; TRBD1 agrees at 8 bases. V trimming: 4 bases; J trimming: 4 bases; junction bases outside the gene matches: 6. This CDR3 has 14 residues. Germline V lookup: CDR1 SQVTM, CDR2 ANQGSEA. CDR3 loop: CSVVDRGYGNTIYF. DNA for the CDR3: TGCAGCGTTGTCGACAGGGGATACGGAAACACCATATATTTT.

The genes are TRBV4-3 and TRBJ2-1; TRBD1 is a possible D gene (6 bases). Germline CDR1 is LGHNA and CDR2 is YSLEER. The CDR3 totals 17 residues. Trimming left V 0 bases short and J 6 bases short, with 18 bases between. The CDR3 coding sequence is TGCGCCAGCAGCCAAGAAAACCGGGACATAGGACTCAATGAGCAGTTCTTC. As protein: CASSQENRDIGLNEQFF.